Listed here are 20 T cell receptor beta chains from one sample, sequenced in a study of control samples from healthy donors and cancer patients. TCRdb's table, derived via immunoSEQ multiplex PCR, lists solely in-frame clones and lacks some. The table includes 60,000 to 75,000 clones, more than 80% detected once. Sequencing was done on a sample of blood. The receptors shown here come from a man aged 60 to 69 in good health.

Only one count was recorded for this clone. The rearrangement joins TRBV2 to TRBJ1-1; tentatively, D is TRBD1 (6 bases). Trimming removed 6 bases at V and 1 base at J, with 12 bases between. The CDR3 has 14 residues. Germline V gives CDR1 SNHLY, CDR2 FYNNEI. Here the CDR3 DNA reads TGTGCCAGCAGGCCTGGACAGCAGAACACTGAAGCTTTCTTT. Translating it yields CASRPGQQNTEAFF.

For this clone: The CDR3 end shows no conserved phenylalanine or tryptophan, and so a read error is likely. CDR3 amino acids: CASSLFLDTYSPLHL. For the CDR3, the DNA is TGTGCCAGCAGCTTATTCCTGGACACCTATTCACCCCTCCACCTT. V is TRBV7-8 and J is TRBJ1-6, with D tentatively TRBD1 (5 bases). CDR1 is SGHVS, CDR2 FQNEAQ, per germline. V gave up 2 bases and J gave up 8 bases, with 13 bases separating them. The CDR3 covers 15 residues.

The chain joins TRBV7-9 to TRBJ1-5; D is unclear. Germline loops: CDR1 SEHNR, CDR2 FQNEAQ (reference sequence). Trimming removed 3 bases from V and 4 bases from J, with 7 bases in between. The CDR3 is 13 residues long. The CDR3 DNA is TGTGCCAGCAGCTTGACAACTAATCAGCCCCAGCATTTT. Its protein product is CASSLTTNQPQHF.

The J gene is TRBJ2-3, the V gene TRBV28; maybe TRBD2 (6 bases). There are 15 residues in the CDR3. V dropped 6 bases and J dropped 2 bases, with 15 bases sitting between them. CDR1 and CDR2 (germline): MDHEN, SYDVKM. The CDR3: CASRPSAGNTDTQYF. The CDR3 bases are TGTGCCAGCAGACCTAGCGCGGGGAACACAGATACGCAGTATTTT. Looking up the rest from reference TRBV28 and TRBJ2-3 gives the full variable domain: DVKVTQSSRYLVKRTGEKVFLECVQDMDHENMFWYRQDPGLGLRLIYFSYDVKMKEKGDIPEGYSVSREKKERFSLILESASTNQTSMYLCASRPSAGNTDTQYFGPGTRLTVL.

The chain links TRBV29-1 to TRBJ2-3; perhaps TRBD2 as D (5 bases). The length of the CDR3 is 13 residues. V gave up 3 bases and J gave up 4 bases, with 11 bases separating them. Germline-derived CDR1 and CDR2 are SQVTM and ANQGSEA. CDR3 DNA: TGCAGCGTTGATAGGCTAGCAGCAGATACGCAGTATTTT. It codes for CSVDRLAADTQYF.

This clone was observed a single time. The chain links TRBV2 to TRBJ2-2; TRBD1 agrees at 7 bases. There are 14 residues in the CDR3. V shed 6 bases and J 8 bases; nucleotides not matched to a gene: 9. The V gene's germline CDR1 is SNHLY and CDR2 FYNNEI. Here the CDR3 reads CASRINDRVGELFF. CDR3 nucleotides: TGTGCCAGCAGAATAAACGACAGGGTTGGGGAGCTGTTTTTT.

The chain employs TRBV3-1 (or the pseudogene TRBV3-2) and TRBJ2-7; TRBD1 is a possible D gene (5 bases). This CDR3 comprises 17 residues. Per the germline V gene, CDR1 is LGHDT and CDR2 is YNNKEL (reference sequence). Between the trimmed V and J ends, which lost 1 base and 0 bases, there was a span of 16 bases. CDR3 nucleotide sequence: TGTGCCAGCAGCCAAGTTGATGGGGCCGTCCCCTCCTACGAGCAGTACTTC. It encodes CASSQVDGAVPSYEQYF.

This clone was observed a single time. CDR3 nucleotide sequence: TGTGCCAGCAGCCAAGGGGCCGCCAGCTATGGCTACACCTTC. This sequence encodes CASSQGAASYGYTF. J is TRBJ1-2 and V is TRBV14; D uncertain. The V and J ends lost 1 base and 4 bases respectively, with 10 bases between them. Germline V gene lookup returns CDR1 SGHDN and CDR2 FVKESK. This CDR3 spans 14 amino acids.

The genes are TRBV7-2 and TRBJ2-7; 7 bases match TRBD2. From germline, CDR1 is SGHTA and CDR2 FQGNSA. The CDR3 has 14 residues. The V and J ends lost 1 base and 1 base, in that order; junction bases with no gene match: 1. In DNA, the CDR3 is TGTGCCAGCAGCTTAGAAGCGGGATCCTACGAGCAGTACTTC. Its translation: CASSLEAGSYEQYF.

The CDR3 region has the DNA TGTGCCAGCAGTAAGCCCAACTACAATGAGCAGTTCTTC. Residues: CASSKPNYNEQFF. The J gene is TRBJ2-1, the V gene TRBV27; D is undetermined. Germline assignment: CDR1 MNHEY and CDR2 SMNVEV (reference sequence). CDR3 size: 13 residues. The germline V and J ends were trimmed by 5 bases and 3 bases, with 8 bases remaining between them.

CDR3 residues: CASSQPGVGNTIYF. In nucleotides, the CDR3 is TGTGCCAGCAGCCAACCGGGTGTAGGAAACACCATATATTTT. The V call is TRBV7-3, the J call TRBJ1-3; D is uncertain. The V gene lost 5 bases and the J gene lost 4 bases, with 12 bases spanning the gap. The CDR3 has 14 amino acids. The germline V gene encodes CDR1 SGHTA and CDR2 FQGTGA.

The chain combines TRBV11-3 with TRBJ2-3, with a weak D call TRBD2 (6 bases). Germline V CDR1 and CDR2: SGHNT, YENEEA. CDR3 length equals 13 residues. Trimming pared 4 bases from V and 4 bases from J, leaving 9 bases between. CDR3 region: CASSWGGSDTQYF. CDR3 in DNA: TGTGCCAGCAGCTGGGGAGGTTCAGATACGCAGTATTTT.

J is TRBJ2-2 and V is TRBV7-3; D is perhaps TRBD2 (6 bases). From germline, CDR1 is SGHTA and CDR2 FQGTGA. This CDR3 region has 15 residues. With 0 bases removed from V and 5 bases from J, the gap between germline ends came to 10 bases. The CDR3: CASSLTEGITGELFF. The DNA of the CDR3 is TGTGCCAGCAGCTTAACGGAGGGTATTACCGGGGAGCTGTTTTTT.

The V and J genes are TRBV7-2 and TRBJ2-7, with 10 bases that match TRBD1. The germline V gene encodes CDR1 SGHTA and CDR2 FQGNSA. The junction had 4 bases not matched to a gene; V was cut back by 4 bases and J by 4 bases. The CDR3 length is 14 residues. The CDR3 region has the DNA TGTGCCAGCAGCTCGACAGGGGGCGGTTACGAGCAGTACTTC. Amino acids: CASSSTGGGYEQYF.

This rearrangement joins TRBV5-4 to TRBJ2-5; possibly TRBD1 or TRBD2 for D (5 bases each). Trimming took 3 bases from V and 0 from J, leaving 9 bases between them. This CDR3 has 14 residues. Germline V gene sequence: CDR1 SGHNT, CDR2 YYREEE (reference sequence). The CDR3 region has the DNA TGTGCCAGCAGCTGGGGGACCAACCAAGAGACCCAGTACTTC. Protein sequence: CASSWGTNQETQYF.

The V and J genes are TRBV2 and TRBJ1-4, with 11 positions matching TRBD1. Germline-derived CDR1 and CDR2 are SNHLY and FYNNEI. V shed 4 bases and J 6 bases; nucleotides not matched to a gene: 1. The CDR3 is 14 amino acids. This CDR3 reads CASSADRGHEKLFF. The CDR3 region has the DNA TGTGCCAGCAGTGCGGACAGGGGGCATGAAAAACTGTTTTTT.

The CDR3 region has the DNA TGTGCCAGCTCGGTAAACAGGGACACTGAAGCTTTCTTT. It codes for CASSVNRDTEAFF. The J gene is TRBJ1-1, the V gene TRBV6-6; possibly TRBD1 for D (6 bases). The CDR3 runs 13 residues. Germline V lookup: CDR1 MNHNY, CDR2 SVGAGI (reference sequence). V was trimmed by 8 bases and J by 3 bases, leaving 13 bases between them.

The CDR3 region is CASGPPSYNEQFF. The CDR3 nucleotides are TGCGCCAGCGGGCCCCCCTCCTACAATGAGCAGTTCTTC. The V gene is TRBV5-1, the J gene TRBJ2-1; D not certain. This CDR3 contains 13 residues. Deletions cut 7 bases from V and 0 bases from J, with 8 bases between. Germline CDR1 is SGHRS and CDR2 is YFSETQ. Complete variable domain (other parts from reference TRBV5-1 and TRBJ2-1): KAGVTQTPRYLIKTRGQQVTLSCSPISGHRSVSWYQQTPGQGLQFLFEYFSETQRNKGNFPGRFSGRQFSNSRSEMNVSTLELGDSALYLCASGPPSYNEQFFGPGTRLTVL.

J is TRBJ2-7 and V is TRBV19; 7 positions agree with TRBD1. V was pared by 5 bases and J by 5 bases, with 6 bases of the junction left unmatched. The CDR3 has 13 residues. Germline V lookup: CDR1 LNHDA, CDR2 SQIVND (reference sequence). CDR3 in amino acids: CASSLYRGDEQYF. The CDR3 DNA reads as TGTGCCAGTAGTTTGTACAGGGGCGACGAGCAGTACTTC.

The chain is built from TRBV19 and TRBJ1-2; 7 nucleotides align to TRBD1. Germline lookup yields CDR1 LNHDA and CDR2 SQIVND (reference sequence). This CDR3 region has 14 residues. With 3 bases clipped from V and 1 base from J, the junction kept 2 bases outside the gene matches. DNA for the CDR3: TGTGCCAGTAGTATTACAGGGGTTAACTATGGCTACACCTTC. Residues: CASSITGVNYGYTF.